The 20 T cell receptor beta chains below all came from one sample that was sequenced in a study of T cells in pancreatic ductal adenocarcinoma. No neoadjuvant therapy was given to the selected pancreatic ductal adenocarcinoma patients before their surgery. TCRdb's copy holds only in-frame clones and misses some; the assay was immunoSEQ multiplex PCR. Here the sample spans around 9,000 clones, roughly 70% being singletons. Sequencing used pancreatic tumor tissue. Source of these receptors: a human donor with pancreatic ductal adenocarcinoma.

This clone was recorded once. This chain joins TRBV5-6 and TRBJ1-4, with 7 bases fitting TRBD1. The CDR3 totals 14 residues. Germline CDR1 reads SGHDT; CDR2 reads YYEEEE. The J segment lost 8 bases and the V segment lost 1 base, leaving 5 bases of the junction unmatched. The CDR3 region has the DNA TGTGCCAGCAGCTTGAAGGGGGCAGGAGAAAAACTGTTTTTT. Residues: CASSLKGAGEKLFF.

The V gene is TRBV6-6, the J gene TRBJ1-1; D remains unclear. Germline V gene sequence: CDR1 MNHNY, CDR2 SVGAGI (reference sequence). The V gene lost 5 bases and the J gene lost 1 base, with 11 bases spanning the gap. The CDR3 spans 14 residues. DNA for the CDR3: TGTGCCAGCAGTGCGGCGTGGGAGAACACTGAAGCTTTCTTT. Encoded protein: CASSAAWENTEAFF.

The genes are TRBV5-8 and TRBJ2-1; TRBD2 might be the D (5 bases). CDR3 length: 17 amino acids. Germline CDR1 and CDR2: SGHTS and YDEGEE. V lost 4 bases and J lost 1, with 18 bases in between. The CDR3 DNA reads TGTGCCAGCAGCCAACGTGTTGGGTGGAGGTCCTACAATGAGCAGTTCTTC. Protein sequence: CASSQRVGWRSYNEQFF.

DNA for the CDR3: TGTGCCAGCAGCCAAGTAAATGGAGACCTAAGCACGCAGTATTTT. It codes for CASSQVNGDLSTQYF. The chain recombines TRBV4-2 with TRBJ2-3; D is unclear. This CDR3 is 15 amino acids long. V was cut by 1 base and J by 9 bases, with 17 bases left in between. Germline-derived CDR1 and CDR2 are LGHNA and YNFKEQ.

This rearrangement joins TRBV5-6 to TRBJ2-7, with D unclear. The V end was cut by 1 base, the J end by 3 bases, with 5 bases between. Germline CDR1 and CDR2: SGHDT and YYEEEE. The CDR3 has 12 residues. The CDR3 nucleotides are TGTGCCAGCAGCTTGCAGGTCTACGAGCAGTACTTC. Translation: CASSLQVYEQYF. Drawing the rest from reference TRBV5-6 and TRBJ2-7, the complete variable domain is DAGVTQSPTHLIKTRGQQVTLRCSPKSGHDTVSWYQQALGQGPQFIFQYYEEEERQRGNFPDRFSGHQFPNYSSELNVNALLLGDSALYLCASSLQVYEQYFGPGTRLTVT.

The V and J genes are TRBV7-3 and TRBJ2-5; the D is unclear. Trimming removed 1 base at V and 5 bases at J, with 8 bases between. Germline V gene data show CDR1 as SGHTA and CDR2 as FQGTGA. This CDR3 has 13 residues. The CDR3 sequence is CASSLNYGETQYF. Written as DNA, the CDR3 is TGTGCCAGCAGCTTAAATTACGGGGAGACCCAGTACTTC.

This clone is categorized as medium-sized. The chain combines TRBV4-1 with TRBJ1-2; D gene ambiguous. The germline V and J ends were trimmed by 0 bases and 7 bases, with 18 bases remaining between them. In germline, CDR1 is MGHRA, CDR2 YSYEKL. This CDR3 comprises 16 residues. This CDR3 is CASSQDGSRKGGGYTF. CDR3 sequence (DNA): TGCGCCAGCAGCCAAGATGGGAGCCGGAAGGGAGGTGGCTACACCTTC.

CDR3 region: CAWSATGGYTGELFF. In nucleotides, the CDR3 is TGTGCCTGGAGTGCCACAGGGGGCTACACCGGGGAGCTGTTTTTT. The V call is TRBV30, the J call TRBJ2-2; 9 bases match TRBD1. Germline loops: CDR1 GTSNPN, CDR2 SVGIG (reference sequence). V was clipped by 1 base and J by 3 bases; unmatched bases: 3. The CDR3 has 15 amino acids.

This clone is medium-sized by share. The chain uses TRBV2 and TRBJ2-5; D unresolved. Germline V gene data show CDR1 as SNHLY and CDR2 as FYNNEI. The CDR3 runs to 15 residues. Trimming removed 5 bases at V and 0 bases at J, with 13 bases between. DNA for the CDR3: TGTGCCAGCAGTAGGGCAGCGCCGTACCAAGAGACCCAGTACTTC. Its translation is CASSRAAPYQETQYF. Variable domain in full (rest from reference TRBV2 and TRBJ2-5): EPEVTQTPSHQVTQMGQEVILRCVPISNHLYFYWYRQILGQKVEFLVSFYNNEISEKSEIFDDQFSVERPDGSNFTLKIRSTKLEDSAMYFCASSRAAPYQETQYFGPGTRLLVL.

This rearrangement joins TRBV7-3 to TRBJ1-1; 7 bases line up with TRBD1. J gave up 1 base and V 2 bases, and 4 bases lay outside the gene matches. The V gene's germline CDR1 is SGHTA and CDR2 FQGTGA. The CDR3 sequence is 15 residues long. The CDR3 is CASSLGDRRNTEAFF. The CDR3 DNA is TGTGCCAGCAGCTTAGGGGACAGACGGAACACTGAAGCTTTCTTT.

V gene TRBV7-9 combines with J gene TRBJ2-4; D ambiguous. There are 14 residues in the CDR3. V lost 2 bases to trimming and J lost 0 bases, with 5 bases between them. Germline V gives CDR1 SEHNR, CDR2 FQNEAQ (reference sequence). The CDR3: CASSLSLAKNIQYF. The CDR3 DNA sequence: TGTGCCAGCAGCTTAAGTCTAGCCAAAAACATTCAGTACTTC.

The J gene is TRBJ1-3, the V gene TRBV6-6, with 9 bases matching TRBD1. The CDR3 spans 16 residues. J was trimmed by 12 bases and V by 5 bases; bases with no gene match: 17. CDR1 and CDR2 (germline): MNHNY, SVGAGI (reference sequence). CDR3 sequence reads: CASSPIGQGSGKGIYF. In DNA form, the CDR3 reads TGTGCCAGCAGTCCCATAGGACAGGGGTCGGGCAAAGGCATATATTTT.

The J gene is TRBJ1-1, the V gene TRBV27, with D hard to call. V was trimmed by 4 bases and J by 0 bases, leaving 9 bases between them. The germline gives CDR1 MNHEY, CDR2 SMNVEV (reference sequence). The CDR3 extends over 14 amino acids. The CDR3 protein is CASSSPHLNTEAFF. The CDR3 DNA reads TGTGCCAGCAGTTCCCCACACTTGAACACTGAAGCTTTCTTT.

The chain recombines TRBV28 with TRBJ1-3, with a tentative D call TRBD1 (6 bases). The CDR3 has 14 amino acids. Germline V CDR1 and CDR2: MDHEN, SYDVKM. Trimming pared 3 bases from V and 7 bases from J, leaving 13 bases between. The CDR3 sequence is CASSFYRGRNTIYF. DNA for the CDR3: TGTGCCAGCAGTTTTTATCGGGGGCGGAACACCATATATTTT.

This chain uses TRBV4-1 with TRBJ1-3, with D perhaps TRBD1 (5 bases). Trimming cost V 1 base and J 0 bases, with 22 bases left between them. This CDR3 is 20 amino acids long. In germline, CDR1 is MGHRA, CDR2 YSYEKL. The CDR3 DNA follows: TGCGCCAGCAGCCAAGTTTCGGGGTTGGGGGTCTACCGCTCTGGAAACACCATATATTTT. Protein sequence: CASSQVSGLGVYRSGNTIYF.

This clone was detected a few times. DNA of the CDR3: TGCGCCAGCAGCTTGAACCAGGGTACCACCCTCCACTTT. It translates to CASSLNQGTTLHF. The chain carries TRBV5-1 and TRBJ1-6, with D maybe TRBD1 (5 bases). The CDR3 is 13 residues long. Trimming cost V 1 base and J 14 bases, with 13 bases left between them. Looked up from germline, CDR1 is SGHRS and CDR2 is YFSETQ.

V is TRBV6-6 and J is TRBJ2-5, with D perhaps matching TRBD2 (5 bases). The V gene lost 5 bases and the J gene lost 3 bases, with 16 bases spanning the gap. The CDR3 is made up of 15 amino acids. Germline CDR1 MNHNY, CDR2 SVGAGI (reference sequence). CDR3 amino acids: CASSTPGLGKETQYF. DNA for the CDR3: TGTGCCAGCAGTACCCCAGGACTGGGAAAAGAGACCCAGTACTTC.

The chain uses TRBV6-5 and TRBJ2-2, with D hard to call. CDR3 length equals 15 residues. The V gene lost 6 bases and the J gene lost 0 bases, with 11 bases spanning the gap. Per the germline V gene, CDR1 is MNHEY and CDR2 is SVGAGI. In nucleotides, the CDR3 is TGTGCCAGCAGCTACATACACACGAACACCGGGGAGCTGTTTTTT. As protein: CASSYIHTNTGELFF.

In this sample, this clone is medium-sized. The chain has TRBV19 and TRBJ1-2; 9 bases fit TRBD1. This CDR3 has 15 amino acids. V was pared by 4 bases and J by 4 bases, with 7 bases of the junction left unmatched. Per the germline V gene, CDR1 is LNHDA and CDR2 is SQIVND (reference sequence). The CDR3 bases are TGTGCCAGTAGTAGCCCGGGACAGGGCCTCTATGGCTACACCTTC. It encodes CASSSPGQGLYGYTF. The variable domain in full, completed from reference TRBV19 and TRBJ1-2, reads DGGITQSPKYLFRKEGQNVTLSCEQNLNHDAMYWYRQDPGQGLRLIYYSQIVNDFQKGDIAEGYSVSREKKESFPLTVTSAQKNPTAFYLCASSSPGQGLYGYTFGSGTRLTVV.

CDR3 sequence reads: CASSLTYGWREGLETQYF. CDR3 sequence (DNA): TGTGCCAGCAGCTTGACCTATGGATGGAGGGAGGGGCTGGAGACCCAGTACTTC. The rearrangement links TRBV7-3 to TRBJ2-5; 7 bases align to TRBD2. The CDR3 runs 18 residues. Looked up from germline, CDR1 is SGHTA and CDR2 is FQGTGA. Germline trimming cut 3 bases from V and 5 bases from J; bases unmatched to any gene: 18.